These T cell receptor beta chains were read from a single sample in a study of cytotoxic CD8 clonotypes in ibrutinib-treated CLL. Assay used: immunoSEQ multiplex PCR; TCRdb lists only in-frame clones, some missing. The sample has about 76,000 clones, 70% to 90% seen once. The sample in question was PBMCs, obtained after 24 months of ibrutinib treatment. All receptors derive from a human donor with chronic lymphocytic leukemia. CDR3s include the opening cysteine and the closing phenylalanine or tryptophan. D genes are given only for firm matches. The size field is filled for only some rows; it gives once, few, many or a size class.

v_call: TRBV7-3; clone_size: .; d_call: TRBD1; j_call: TRBJ2-3; cdr3_aa: CASSRQGLSSTDTQYF; cdr3_nt: TGTGCCAGCAGCCGACAGGGGCTGTCTAGCACAGATACGCAGTATTTT
v_call: TRBV18; clone_size: few; d_call: .; j_call: TRBJ1-2; cdr3_aa: CASSLSRPGQSNYGYTF; cdr3_nt: TGTGCCAGCTCACTTTCCCGCCCGGGACAATCAAACTATGGCTACACCTTC
v_call: TRBV10-3; clone_size: .; d_call: TRBD2; j_call: TRBJ2-1; cdr3_aa: CAISAPAGGPRAYNGQFF; cdr3_nt: TGTGCCATCAGTGCTCCAGCGGGAGGGCCCAGGGCTTACAATGGGCAGTTCTTC
v_call: TRBV28; clone_size: .; d_call: .; j_call: TRBJ2-5; cdr3_aa: CASSFRGAGETQYF; cdr3_nt: TGTGCCAGCAGTTTTAGGGGGGCTGGAGAGACCCAGTACTTC
v_call: TRBV6-6; clone_size: .; d_call: .; j_call: TRBJ1-1; cdr3_aa: CASLGDTEAFF; cdr3_nt: TGTGCCAGCCTGGGGGACACTGAAGCTTTCTTT
v_call: TRBV10-1; clone_size: .; d_call: TRBD2; j_call: TRBJ2-1; cdr3_aa: CASSESVGLAGLSYNEQFF; cdr3_nt: TGCGCCAGCAGTGAGTCTGTGGGACTAGCGGGACTCTCCTACAATGAGCAGTTCTTC
v_call: TRBV19; clone_size: few; d_call: .; j_call: TRBJ2-7; cdr3_aa: CASSAKGGFLDEQYF; cdr3_nt: TGTGCCAGTAGTGCCAAGGGGGGGTTTCTCGACGAGCAGTACTTC
v_call: TRBV7-9; clone_size: .; d_call: TRBD1; j_call: TRBJ2-5; cdr3_aa: CASSGTGQQETQYF; cdr3_nt: TGTGCCAGCAGCGGGACAGGGCAACAAGAGACCCAGTACTTC
v_call: TRBV4-1; clone_size: .; d_call: TRBD2; j_call: TRBJ2-7; cdr3_aa: CASSQDPLLAALSYEQYF; cdr3_nt: TGCGCCAGCAGCCAAGATCCCTTACTAGCGGCACTCTCCTACGAGCAGTACTTC
v_call: TRBV18; clone_size: .; d_call: TRBD1; j_call: TRBJ2-7; cdr3_aa: CASSPRQGPSLSYEQYF; cdr3_nt: TGTGCCAGCTCGCCCCGACAGGGCCCCTCCCTCTCCTACGAGCAGTACTTC
v_call: TRBV6-1; clone_size: .; d_call: TRBD2; j_call: TRBJ2-3; cdr3_aa: CASSEPPLAGGLGDTQYF; cdr3_nt: TGTGCCAGCAGTGAACCACCTCTAGCGGGAGGGCTAGGAGATACGCAGTATTTT
v_call: TRBV19; clone_size: .; d_call: .; j_call: TRBJ2-2; cdr3_aa: CASSIYPPGTGELFF; cdr3_nt: TGTGCCAGTAGTATATATCCTCCAGGGACCGGGGAGCTGTTTTTT
v_call: TRBV7-9; clone_size: .; d_call: .; j_call: TRBJ1-3; cdr3_aa: CASSLERGFSGNTIYF; cdr3_nt: TGTGCCAGCAGCTTAGAAAGGGGGTTCTCTGGAAACACCATATATTTT
v_call: TRBV6-5; clone_size: .; d_call: .; j_call: TRBJ2-2; cdr3_aa: CASSYSTGELFF; cdr3_nt: TGTGCCAGCAGTTATTCGACCGGGGAGCTGTTTTTT
v_call: TRBV2; clone_size: .; d_call: .; j_call: TRBJ2-3; cdr3_aa: CASMRGQSTDTQYF; cdr3_nt: TGTGCCAGCATGAGAGGGCAGTCCACAGATACGCAGTATTTT
v_call: TRBV5-1; clone_size: .; d_call: .; j_call: TRBJ2-3; cdr3_aa: CASSATDTDTQYF; cdr3_nt: TGCGCCAGCAGCGCGACAGACACAGATACGCAGTATTTT
v_call: TRBV6-6; clone_size: .; d_call: .; j_call: TRBJ2-3; cdr3_aa: CASSYRSGEDTQYF; cdr3_nt: TGTGCCAGCAGTTACAGGTCAGGGGAGGATACGCAGTATTTT
v_call: TRBV2; clone_size: .; d_call: .; j_call: TRBJ2-5; cdr3_aa: CASSGGGRLETQYF; cdr3_nt: TGTGCCAGCAGTGGGGGCGGCCGTCTGGAGACCCAGTACTTC
v_call: TRBV28; clone_size: .; d_call: TRBD1; j_call: TRBJ2-4; cdr3_aa: CASSFRGGGLDIQYF; cdr3_nt: TGTGCCAGCAGTTTCAGAGGGGGCGGACTGGACATTCAGTACTTC
v_call: TRBV9; clone_size: .; d_call: .; j_call: TRBJ2-5; cdr3_aa: CASSVAGTLGSQETQYF; cdr3_nt: TGTGCCAGCAGCGTAGCTGGGACTTTGGGATCCCAAGAGACCCAGTACTTC
v_call: TRBV18; clone_size: few; d_call: .; j_call: TRBJ2-1; cdr3_aa: CASSPGGLEQFF; cdr3_nt: TGTGCCAGCTCACCGGGGGGACTCGAGCAGTTCTTC
v_call: TRBV29-1; clone_size: .; d_call: .; j_call: TRBJ1-2; cdr3_aa: CSVESQKAYGYTF; cdr3_nt: TGCAGCGTTGAATCCCAGAAAGCTTATGGCTACACCTTC
v_call: TRBV6-1; clone_size: .; d_call: TRBD1; j_call: TRBJ2-1; cdr3_aa: CASSEGQGYVGEQFF; cdr3_nt: TGTGCCAGCAGTGAGGGACAGGGATACGTCGGTGAGCAGTTCTTC
v_call: TRBV18; clone_size: .; d_call: TRBD1; j_call: TRBJ1-4; cdr3_aa: CASSQRQGARPNEKLFF; cdr3_nt: TGTGCCAGCTCCCAACGACAGGGGGCGCGTCCTAATGAAAAACTGTTTTTT
v_call: TRBV5-6; clone_size: .; d_call: TRBD2; j_call: TRBJ2-2; cdr3_aa: CASSRRGLAMNTGELFF; cdr3_nt: TGTGCCAGCAGCCGCCGGGGACTAGCGATGAACACCGGGGAGCTGTTTTTT
v_call: TRBV21-1; clone_size: .; d_call: .; j_call: TRBJ1-2; cdr3_aa: CASSPRPPAPVGYGYTF; cdr3_nt: TGTGCCAGCAGCCCCCGCCCGCCTGCCCCTGTCGGCTATGGCTACACCTTC
v_call: TRBV2; clone_size: .; d_call: .; j_call: TRBJ2-6; cdr3_aa: CASRPQGISGANVLTF; cdr3_nt: TGTGCCAGCAGGCCACAGGGAATCTCTGGGGCCAACGTCCTGACTTTC
v_call: TRBV5-1; clone_size: .; d_call: TRBD1; j_call: TRBJ1-4; cdr3_aa: CASSLDLLGQGGEKLFF; cdr3_nt: TGCGCCAGCAGCTTGGATTTGTTGGGACAGGGAGGTGAAAAACTGTTTTTT
v_call: TRBV18; clone_size: .; d_call: TRBD1; j_call: TRBJ2-6; cdr3_aa: CASSRGQGVTSSGANVLTF; cdr3_nt: TGTGCCAGCTCTCGGGGACAGGGGGTTACCAGCTCTGGGGCCAACGTCCTGACTTTC
v_call: TRBV7-3; clone_size: .; d_call: TRBD2; j_call: TRBJ2-7; cdr3_aa: CASSPHTLTSGRYEQYF; cdr3_nt: TGTGCCAGCAGCCCTCACACGCTTACTAGCGGGAGGTACGAGCAGTACTTC
v_call: TRBV28; clone_size: few; d_call: .; j_call: TRBJ2-5; cdr3_aa: CASSKNNQETQYF; cdr3_nt: TGTGCCAGCAGTAAGAATAACCAAGAGACCCAGTACTTC
v_call: TRBV5-1; clone_size: .; d_call: .; j_call: TRBJ2-4; cdr3_aa: CASSPGEGGVKNIQYF; cdr3_nt: TGCGCCAGCAGCCCCGGCGAAGGGGGGGTCAAAAACATTCAGTACTTC
v_call: TRBV7-6; clone_size: .; d_call: .; j_call: TRBJ1-3; cdr3_aa: CASSTGGVTGNTIYF; cdr3_nt: TGTGCCAGCAGCACCGGAGGGGTCACTGGAAACACCATATATTTT
v_call: TRBV27; clone_size: .; d_call: TRBD1; j_call: TRBJ2-7; cdr3_aa: CASSFPGTGEQYF; cdr3_nt: TGTGCCAGCAGTTTTCCTGGGACAGGCGAGCAGTACTTC
v_call: TRBV9; clone_size: .; d_call: TRBD2; j_call: TRBJ2-1; cdr3_aa: CASSAGTSGRNEQFF; cdr3_nt: TGTGCCAGCAGCGCCGGGACTAGCGGGCGGAATGAGCAGTTCTTC
v_call: TRBV19; clone_size: once; d_call: .; j_call: TRBJ1-5; cdr3_aa: CASSQNGAARREPQHF; cdr3_nt: TGTGCCAGTAGCCAAAACGGGGCCGCCCGTAGGGAGCCCCAGCATTTT
v_call: TRBV12-1; clone_size: .; d_call: .; j_call: TRBJ2-7; cdr3_aa: CASSIKIRDILQSYEQYF; cdr3_nt: TGTGCCAGCAGCATAAAGATCCGGGACATCTTGCAATCCTACGAGCAGTACTTC
v_call: TRBV7-6; clone_size: .; d_call: TRBD2; j_call: TRBJ2-2; cdr3_aa: CASSHPAGEGTGELFF; cdr3_nt: TGTGCCAGCAGTCACCCGGCGGGAGAGGGCACCGGGGAGCTGTTTTTT
v_call: TRBV14; clone_size: .; d_call: TRBD1; j_call: TRBJ2-3; cdr3_aa: CASSQGTGGSGRFRTDTQYF; cdr3_nt: TGTGCCAGCAGCCAAGGGACAGGGGGGTCAGGCCGGTTCCGCACAGATACGCAGTATTTT
v_call: TRBV12-1; clone_size: .; d_call: .; j_call: TRBJ2-1; cdr3_aa: CASSSLRLAGGVSAANEQFF; cdr3_nt: TGTGCCAGCAGCTCCCTCCGACTAGCGGGAGGAGTTAGCGCTGCGAATGAGCAGTTCTTC
v_call: TRBV28; clone_size: .; d_call: .; j_call: TRBJ1-1; cdr3_aa: CASSLFRDTEAFF; cdr3_nt: TGTGCCAGCAGTTTATTCAGGGACACTGAAGCTTTCTTT